The rows below give T cell receptor beta chains drawn from one sample of a study of T-cell reconstitution after alpha-beta-depleted transplantation in children. TCRdb reanalysed the PCR reads using MiXCR and keeps one entry per CDR3 protein. The table records hundreds of thousands of distinct CDR3 sequences, under 25% of them present only once. The sample was PBMCs, mostly from graft donor cells, taken 360 days after TCRalphabeta/CD19-depleted stem cell transplant. These receptors all come from a boy younger than two who had a stem cell transplant for acute myeloid leukemia, so the T cells may come from the graft donor. Each CDR3 is given with its conserved first and last residue. Fields, in order: V gene, CDR3 length, D gene, J gene, clone size, CDR3 protein, CDR3 DNA. D genes are given only for firm matches. Clone size, where shown, is once, few, many, or a class for clones that have expanded.

V: TRBV24-1
length: 15
D: TRBD2
J: TRBJ2-1
size: -
CDR3: CATSDLAGTGDEQFF
DNA: TGTGCCACCAGTGATTTAGCGGGGACGGGAGATGAGCAGTTCTTC

V: TRBV6-5
length: 17
D: TRBD1
J: TRBJ2-7
size: -
CDR3: CASSYWTGGTPLREQYF
DNA: TGTGCCAGCAGTTACTGGACAGGGGGCACCCCCCTGAGGGAGCAGTACTTC

V: TRBV20-1
length: 14
D: TRBD2
J: TRBJ2-6
size: -
CDR3: CSARGGIGANVLTF
DNA: TGCAGTGCTAGGGGAGGGATTGGGGCCAACGTCCTGACTTTC

V: TRBV20-1
length: 14
D: TRBD1
J: TRBJ2-3
size: many
CDR3: CSARITSRGDTQYF
DNA: TGCAGTGCCCGGATCACGAGCAGGGGGGATACGCAGTATTTT

V: TRBV24-1
length: 16
D: -
J: TRBJ2-7
size: many
CDR3: CATSVPDMPFLYEQYF
DNA: TGTGCCACCAGTGTTCCTGACATGCCCTTCCTCTACGAGCAGTACTTC

V: TRBV6-4
length: 14
D: TRBD2
J: TRBJ2-1
size: -
CDR3: CATISGDSYNEQFF
DNA: TGTGCCACCATAAGCGGGGACTCCTACAATGAGCAGTTCTTC

V: TRBV28
length: 11
D: TRBD2
J: TRBJ2-1
size: -
CDR3: CASTSGIEQFF
DNA: TGTGCCAGCACCAGCGGGATAGAGCAGTTCTTC

V: TRBV4-1
length: 13
D: -
J: TRBJ2-7
size: many
CDR3: CASSQDEVEEQYF
DNA: TGCGCCAGCAGCCAAGATGAGGTCGAGGAGCAGTACTTC

V: TRBV3-1
length: 15
D: -
J: TRBJ2-7
size: many
CDR3: CASSQRRVSSYEQYF
DNA: TGTGCCAGCAGCCAGAGGAGGGTAAGCTCCTACGAGCAGTACTTC

V: TRBV2
length: 15
D: TRBD1
J: TRBJ1-1
size: -
CDR3: CASRYPGQGPTEAFF
DNA: TGTGCCAGCAGGTACCCGGGACAGGGCCCCACTGAAGCTTTCTTT

V: TRBV7-8
length: 14
D: -
J: TRBJ1-4
size: many
CDR3: CASSLRENNEKLFF
DNA: TGTGCCAGCAGCCTAAGGGAAAATAATGAAAAACTGTTTTTT